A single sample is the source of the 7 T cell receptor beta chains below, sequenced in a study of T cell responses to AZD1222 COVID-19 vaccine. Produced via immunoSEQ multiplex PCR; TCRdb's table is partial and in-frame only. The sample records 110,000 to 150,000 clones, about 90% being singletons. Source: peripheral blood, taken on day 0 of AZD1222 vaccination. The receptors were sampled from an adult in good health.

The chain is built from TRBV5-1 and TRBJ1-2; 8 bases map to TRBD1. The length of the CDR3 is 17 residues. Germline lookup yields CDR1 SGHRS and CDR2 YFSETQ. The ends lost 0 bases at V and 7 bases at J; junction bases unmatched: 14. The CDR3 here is CASSLGDRTGRRGGYTF. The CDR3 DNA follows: TGCGCCAGCAGCTTGGGGGACCGGACAGGGCGTAGGGGTGGCTACACCTTC.

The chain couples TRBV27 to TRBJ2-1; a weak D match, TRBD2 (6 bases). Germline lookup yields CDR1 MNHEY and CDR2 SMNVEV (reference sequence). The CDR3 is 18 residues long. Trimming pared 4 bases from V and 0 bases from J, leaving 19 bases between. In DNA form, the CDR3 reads TGTGCCAGCAGTTCACTAGCCTTCTCTCAGAGCTCCTACAATGAGCAGTTCTTC. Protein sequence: CASSSLAFSQSSYNEQFF.

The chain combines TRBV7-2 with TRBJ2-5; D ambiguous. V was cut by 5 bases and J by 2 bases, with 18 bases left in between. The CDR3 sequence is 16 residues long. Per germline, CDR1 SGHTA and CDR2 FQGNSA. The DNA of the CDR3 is TGTGCCAGCAGCGCCATGGGTGGTGGAATACAAGAGACCCAGTACTTC. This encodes CASSAMGGGIQETQYF.

The CDR3, as DNA: TGTGCCAGCAGCCCAGGGGGCTTCTATGGCTACACCTTC. This translates into CASSPGGFYGYTF. V gene TRBV12-3 or TRBV12-4 combines with J gene TRBJ1-2; TRBD1 matches at 8 bases. The length of the CDR3 is 13 residues. The J segment lost 4 bases and the V segment lost 6 bases, leaving 4 bases of the junction unmatched.

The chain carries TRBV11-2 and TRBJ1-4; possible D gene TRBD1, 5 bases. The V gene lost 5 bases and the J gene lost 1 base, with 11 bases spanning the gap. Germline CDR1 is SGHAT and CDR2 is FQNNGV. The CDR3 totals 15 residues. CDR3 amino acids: CASSKDSRTNEKLFF. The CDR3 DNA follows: TGTGCCAGCAGCAAAGACAGTAGAACTAATGAAAAACTGTTTTTT.

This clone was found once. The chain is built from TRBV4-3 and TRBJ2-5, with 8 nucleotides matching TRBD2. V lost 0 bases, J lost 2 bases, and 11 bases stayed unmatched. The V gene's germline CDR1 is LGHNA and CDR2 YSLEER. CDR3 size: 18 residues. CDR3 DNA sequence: TGCGCCAGCAGCCAAGATAGGAATCGGAAGCGGGGGCAAGAGACCCAGTACTTC. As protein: CASSQDRNRKRGQETQYF.

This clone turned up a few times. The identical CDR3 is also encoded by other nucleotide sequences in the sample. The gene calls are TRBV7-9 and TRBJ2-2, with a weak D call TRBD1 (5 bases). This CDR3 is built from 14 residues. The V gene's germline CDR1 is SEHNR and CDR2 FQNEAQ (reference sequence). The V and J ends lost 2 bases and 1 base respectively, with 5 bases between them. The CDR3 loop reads CASSLTGNTGELFF. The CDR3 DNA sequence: TGTGCCAGCAGCTTAACAGGGAACACCGGGGAGCTGTTTTTT.